Listed here are 13 T cell receptor beta chains from one sample, sequenced in a study of cytomegalovirus exposure and HLA in healthy donors. In the PCR, 60 Vbeta and 13 Jbeta primers were used. TCRdb keeps only in-frame clones here, not all; method: immunoSEQ multiplex PCR. Of around 100,000 clones detected, roughly 80% appear once; the ten largest clones hold about a fifth. Sequencing was carried out using PBMCs. Receptors were obtained from a man in his thirties or forties in good health and CMV-seropositive.

The J gene is TRBJ2-1, the V gene TRBV27, with D possibly matching TRBD2 (6 bases). The length of the CDR3 is 18 residues. From germline, CDR1 is MNHEY and CDR2 SMNVEV (reference sequence). V gave up 3 bases and J gave up 5 bases, with 23 bases separating them. This CDR3 reads CASSFRPVNLREDNEQFF. The DNA for the CDR3 is TGTGCCAGCAGTTTCCGCCCGGTTAATCTCAGGGAGGACAATGAGCAGTTCTTC.

The chain carries TRBV11-3 and TRBJ2-2, with 10 nucleotides matching TRBD1. The length of the CDR3 is 15 residues. Losses at the gene ends were 5 bases for V and 4 bases for J; bases not matched to a gene: 4. Germline-derived CDR1 and CDR2 are SGHNT and YENEEA. Here the CDR3 reads CASSPGQGITGELFF. In DNA form, the CDR3 reads TGTGCCAGCAGCCCGGGACAGGGGATCACCGGGGAGCTGTTTTTT.

The chain joins TRBV6-1 to TRBJ1-5; D ambiguous. V was pared by 5 bases and J by 0 bases, with 8 bases between. The CDR3 spans 14 residues. Germline V CDR1 and CDR2: MNHNS, SASEGT. The CDR3 coding sequence is TGTGCCAGCAGTCTTGTATATAGCAATCAGCCCCAGCATTTT. Protein: CASSLVYSNQPQHF.

V usage is TRBV30 and J usage is TRBJ1-4, with D tentatively TRBD1 (6 bases). The CDR3 runs 13 residues. The V and J ends lost 5 bases and 13 bases respectively, with 20 bases between them. The germline V gene encodes CDR1 GTSNPN and CDR2 SVGIG (reference sequence). Here the CDR3 reads CAWAPRGGATLFF. The CDR3, as DNA: TGTGCCTGGGCCCCGCGGGGGGGGGCCACACTGTTTTTT.

This chain uses TRBV6-5 with TRBJ1-1; 8 bases match TRBD1. This CDR3 comprises 14 residues. The germline V gene encodes CDR1 MNHEY and CDR2 SVGAGI. The J segment lost 8 bases and the V segment lost 4 bases, leaving 9 bases of the junction unmatched. CDR3 sequence: CASSSTLRTGEAFF. Written as DNA, the CDR3 is TGTGCCAGCAGTTCTACCCTACGGACAGGGGAAGCTTTCTTT.

This clone was observed a handful of times. CDR3 DNA sequence: TGTGCCAGCAGTTTCGGGGCAGGGGAAATAGCCGAGCAGTACTTC. Amino acid sequence: CASSFGAGEIAEQYF. The chain combines TRBV28 with TRBJ2-7, with D possibly being TRBD1 (6 bases). V was shortened by 3 bases and J by 6 bases, with 18 bases between the two germline ends. The CDR3 totals 15 residues. Germline CDR1 and CDR2: MDHEN and SYDVKM.

The chain joins TRBV2 to TRBJ1-2; 10 bases match TRBD1. V was pared by 8 bases and J by 4 bases, with 10 bases of the junction left unmatched. Germline V gene lookup returns CDR1 SNHLY and CDR2 FYNNEI. This CDR3 is 15 amino acids long. In DNA, the CDR3 is TGTGCCAGCGGACGACAGGGGGCAGCAGGCTATGGCTACACCTTC. Protein product: CASGRQGAAGYGYTF. Using reference TRBV2 and TRBJ1-2 for the parts outside the CDR3, the full variable domain is EPEVTQTPSHQVTQMGQEVILRCVPISNHLYFYWYRQILGQKVEFLVSFYNNEISEKSEIFDDQFSVERPDGSNFTLKIRSTKLEDSAMYFCASGRQGAAGYGYTFGSGTRLTVV.

V is TRBV6-5 and J is TRBJ1-2; TRBD1 agrees at 12 bases. Trimming took 3 bases from V and 8 from J; bases not matched to a gene: 4. Looked up from germline, CDR1 is MNHEY and CDR2 is SVGAGI. The CDR3 covers 14 residues. The CDR3, as DNA: TGTGCCAGCAGTTATATGGGACAGGGGGCAGGCTACACCTTC. Translating it yields CASSYMGQGAGYTF.

The CDR3 DNA reads TGTGCCAGCTCACCCCCCCGACAGGGGTGGACTGAAGCTTTCTTT. It is translated as CASSPPRQGWTEAFF. The chain joins TRBV18 to TRBJ1-1; 8 bases are a match to TRBD1. The ends lost 3 bases at V and 5 bases at J; junction bases unmatched: 8. Germline V lookup: CDR1 KGHSH, CDR2 LQKENI. This CDR3 has 15 amino acids.

This clone was seen only once. The chain joins TRBV25-1 to TRBJ1-4; D is undetermined. The CDR3 is made up of 16 amino acids. Trimming pared 2 bases from V and 7 bases from J, leaving 17 bases between. Germline V gene sequence: CDR1 MGHDK, CDR2 SYGVNS. The CDR3 is CASSEVAGSLGEKLFF. In DNA form, the CDR3 reads TGTGCCAGCAGTGAAGTCGCGGGGTCTCTCGGTGAAAAACTGTTTTTT.

This chain uses TRBV9 with TRBJ2-6, with no clear D. Trimming cost V 3 bases and J 0 bases, with 7 bases left between them. Germline V lookup: CDR1 SGDLS, CDR2 YYNGEE. The CDR3 covers 15 residues. As DNA, the CDR3 is TGTGCCAGCAGCGCCCAACTCTCTGGGGCCAACGTCCTGACTTTC. It yields the protein CASSAQLSGANVLTF.

The rearrangement joins TRBV7-7 to TRBJ2-1; TRBD1 matches at 9 bases. The CDR3 runs 14 residues. Germline V gene lookup returns CDR1 SSHAT and CDR2 FNYEAQ (reference sequence). The J segment lost 5 bases and the V segment lost 5 bases, leaving 4 bases of the junction unmatched. This chain's CDR3 is CASSPGTGNNEQFF. For the CDR3, the DNA is TGTGCCAGCAGCCCAGGGACAGGGAACAATGAGCAGTTCTTC.

There are a few counts of this clone. V and J are TRBV5-6 and TRBJ2-1; weak D call: TRBD2 (6 bases). Germline CDR1 and CDR2: SGHDT and YYEEEE. The germline V and J ends were trimmed by 1 base and 0 bases, with 17 bases remaining between them. The CDR3 loop spans 18 amino acids. The CDR3 nucleotides are TGTGCCAGCAGCTTGTTACTGTACGGGAGTAGCTCCTACAATGAGCAGTTCTTC. This codes for CASSLLLYGSSSYNEQFF.